The 10 T cell receptor beta chains listed next were all sequenced from one sample in a study of blood T cell repertoires in COVID-19 (dated by TCRdb to 2019 to 2021). Libraries were made using the immunoSEQ multiplex PCR assay. The table was pulled from immuneACCESS by TCRdb, which kept in-frame rearrangements only. Such tables lose some clones; where checked, under half of the loss comes from unresolved V genes, and the rest has no known cause. For this sample the table gives approximately 210,000 clones, of which roughly three quarters were detected only once. The ten largest clones take up approximately 16% of the sample. Sample: PBMCs or T cells enriched from blood (not recorded which). The source is a woman between 45 and 65 years old with acute COVID-19.

In this sample, this clone turned up many times. The chain carries TRBV19 and TRBJ2-1; maybe TRBD2 (6 bases). Germline CDR1 reads LNHDA; CDR2 reads SQIVND (reference sequence). This CDR3 region has 15 residues. V lost 7 bases to trimming and J lost 1 base, with 14 bases between them. The CDR3 DNA follows: TGTGCCAGTAATCCCGGGAGCGGATCCTACAATGAGCAGTTCTTC. It encodes CASNPGSGSYNEQFF.

The chain is built from TRBV6-6 and TRBJ2-3; a weak D match, TRBD1 (6 bases). Trimming left V 5 bases short and J 5 bases short, with 17 bases between. CDR3 length: 15 residues. CDR1 is MNHNY and CDR2 is SVGAGI in the germline V gene (reference sequence). The CDR3 spells CASSPTGLLLDTQYF. In DNA, the CDR3 is TGTGCCAGCAGTCCGACAGGTCTACTGTTAGATACGCAGTATTTT.

This clone was counted once. The chain employs TRBV5-1 and TRBJ1-2; the match to TRBD1 covers 7 bases. Trimming took 6 bases from V and 8 from J; bases not matched to a gene: 13. The CDR3 is made up of 14 amino acids. Per germline, CDR1 SGHRS and CDR2 YFSETQ. CDR3 amino acids: CASTRIAGTEGYTF. The CDR3 DNA sequence: TGCGCCAGCACCCGGATCGCCGGGACAGAAGGCTACACCTTC.

This clone was seen only a few times. This chain links TRBV5-4 with TRBJ2-3; D remains ambiguous. Trimming took off 4 bases at V and 0 bases at J, with 3 bases between the two ends. Germline CDR1 and CDR2: SGHNT and YYREEE (reference sequence). The CDR3 covers 12 residues. This chain's CDR3 is CASSTSTDTQYF. In DNA form, the CDR3 reads TGTGCCAGCAGCACTAGCACAGATACGCAGTATTTT. Based on the CDR3 plus reference TRBV5-4 and TRBJ2-3, the full variable domain is ETGVTQSPTHLIKTRGQQVTLRCSSQSGHNTVSWYQQALGQGPQFIFQYYREEENGRGNFPPRFSGLQFPNYSSELNVNALELDDSALYLCASSTSTDTQYFGPGTRLTVL.

The chain couples TRBV19 to TRBJ1-2; 7 bases align to TRBD1. The CDR3 is made up of 17 amino acids. With V trimmed by 7 bases and J by 0 bases, 14 bases remained unmatched. Germline V gene sequence: CDR1 LNHDA, CDR2 SQIVND (reference sequence). The CDR3 sequence: CASTPGTARVPNYGYTF. The DNA of the CDR3 is TGTGCCAGTACCCCCGGGACAGCAAGGGTCCCTAACTATGGCTACACCTTC.

This clone was observed once. The rearrangement joins TRBV10-3 to TRBJ1-5; a possible D gene is TRBD1 (5 bases). The V gene lost 3 bases and the J gene lost 0 bases, with 9 bases spanning the gap. The CDR3 is 15 residues long. CDR1 and CDR2 (germline): ENHRY, SYGVKD. CDR3: CAISEQDVSNQPQHF. The CDR3 coding sequence is TGTGCCATCAGTGAACAGGACGTTAGCAATCAGCCCCAGCATTTT.

This clone has more than one count but fewer than ten. The chain has TRBV2 and TRBJ2-5; a weak D match, TRBD2 (5 bases). The CDR3 has 14 amino acids. Between the trimmed V and J ends, which lost 6 bases and 4 bases, there was a span of 15 bases. From germline, CDR1 is SNHLY and CDR2 FYNNEI. CDR3 DNA: TGTGCCAGCAGGGGATGGCAGGACTCAGAGACCCAGTACTTC. It translates to CASRGWQDSETQYF.

The rearrangement joins TRBV10-3 to TRBJ2-5, with 9 bases identical to TRBD1. CDR1 is ENHRY, CDR2 SYGVKD, per germline. After removal of 2 bases from V and 9 bases from J, the junction contained 10 bases not matched to a gene. The CDR3 runs to 15 residues. CDR3: CAISEAGTGRGAQYF. DNA for the CDR3: TGTGCCATCAGTGAGGCCGGGACAGGGAGAGGGGCCCAGTACTTC.

V is TRBV7-8 and J is TRBJ1-6, with D possibly matching TRBD1 (5 bases). CDR1 is SGHVS, CDR2 FQNEAQ, per germline. The CDR3 runs to 16 residues. Trimming took off 1 base at V and 6 bases at J, with 13 bases between the two ends. CDR3 bases: TGTGCCAGCAGCTTAGGGGGGGGGTTGGGTAATTCACCCCTCCACTTT. This encodes CASSLGGGLGNSPLHF.

This rearrangement joins TRBV24-1 to TRBJ2-2; 7 positions match TRBD2. The CDR3 runs 16 residues. Germline trimming cut 2 bases from V and 4 bases from J; bases unmatched to any gene: 6. Germline V lookup: CDR1 KGHDR, CDR2 SFDVKD. The CDR3 nucleotides are TGTGCCACCAGTGATTGGAGGACTAGTAGCACCGGGGAGCTGTTTTTT. Protein product: CATSDWRTSSTGELFF.